This TCR beta chain was captured by sequencing in a study of blood T cell repertoires in COVID-19. Looking at the study overall: The United States, Italy and Spain provided the acute and convalescent COVID-19 samples. PBMCs, B-cell-depleted T cells, or T cells provided the cDNA or gDNA that made up the material.

As processed by the authors: Scientists estimated how many nucleated cells there were by amplifying reference gene primers. Repertoires were generated with immunoSEQ multiplex PCR, while TCRdb's copy carries only in-frame clones and drops some. V and J calls and clone size are given by that table; D and trimming were obtained from the DNA. Seen here are 90,000 or so clones, roughly nine tenths observed once, and the top ten hold roughly 2%. The germline gives CDR1 SGHDN, CDR2 FVKESK. J lost 5 bases, V lost 4 bases, and 5 bases had no gene match. The CDR3 contains 15 residues. The TCR originated in a human donor with active COVID-19. The donor label of this sample is uncertain. The chain joins TRBV14 to TRBJ2-2; TRBD1 matches at 9 bases. Material for sequencing was peripheral blood. CDR3 nucleotide sequence: TGTGCCAGCAGCCGCGACAGGGGGTGGACCGGGGAGCTGTTTTTT. It yields the protein CASSRDRGWTGELFF.